The clone carrying this TCR beta chain has only one observation. Its specificity is unknown. This sample is part of a study of OX40 agonist ivuxolimab in advanced cancers. About the research overall: From about 23 to 85 years was the age range, with a mean of around 56 years, and roughly 83% were male.

Per the germline V gene, CDR1 is SGHAT and CDR2 is FQNNGV. The CDR3 extends over 15 amino acids. V lost 2 bases, J lost 7 bases, and 18 bases lay in between. Overall study findings and caveats: Partial responders receiving 0.1-3.0 mg/kg showed among the lowest clonal expansion.

The repertoire was sequenced with immunoSEQ multiplex PCR; TCRdb's copy has only in-frame clones and lacks some. The sample consists of 85,000 to 130,000 clones, 90% of them appearing once. The material was CD4+ or CD8+ T cells sorted from blood, obtained in a trial of the OX40 agonist ivuxolimab. The clonotype was recovered from an adult with an advanced solid tumor such as melanoma, head and neck, liver or kidney cancer. This rearrangement joins TRBV11-2 to TRBJ2-7, with D unclear. This CDR3 is CASSLSPTPVGEQYF. The CDR3 region has the DNA TGTGCCAGCAGCTTAAGTCCGACTCCCGTAGGGGAGCAGTACTTC.